These 11 T cell receptor beta chains were sequenced from one sample in a study of blood T cells in healthy people across ages. Together with a sample-barcoded 5' primer, a J-beta primer mix was included in a second PCR lasting about 7 to 12 cycles. From the 5' RACE reads, TCRdb called clonotypes with MiXCR, one entry per CDR3 protein. The table lists 1.5 million to 2 million distinct CDR3 sequences, roughly 27% of them singletons. Input material: blood. All receptors come from a woman in her 30s in good health.

This clonotype was observed a handful of times. V usage is TRBV28 and J usage is TRBJ2-5, with 14 bases aligning to TRBD2. The germline gives CDR1 MDHEN, CDR2 SYDVKM. The CDR3 runs 17 residues. The junction had 11 bases not matched to a gene; V was cut back by 6 bases and J by 5 bases. The CDR3 bases are TGTGCCAGCAGCCTTCTTGGGACTAGCGGGGGCCGGGAGACCCAGTACTTC. Its translation is CASSLLGTSGGRETQYF. Combining the CDR3 with reference TRBV28 and TRBJ2-5 gives the whole variable domain DVKVTQSSRYLVKRTGEKVFLECVQDMDHENMFWYRQDPGLGLRLIYFSYDVKMKEKGDIPEGYSVSREKKERFSLILESASTNQTSMYLCASSLLGTSGGRETQYFGPGTRLLVL.

As regards this clonotype: One end of the junction is discordant with germline, which a read error may explain. The chain couples TRBV5-1 to TRBJ2-1; D may be TRBD2 (6 bases). The CDR3 runs to 15 residues. Germline values: CDR1 SGHRS, CDR2 YFSETQ. CDR3 in amino acids: CAGSLSGRPYNEQFF. The CDR3 nucleotides read TGCGCCGGCAGCTTATCCGGGAGACCCTACAATGAGCAGTTCTTC.

Many counts were recorded for this clonotype. The CDR3 sequence: CASSLTGRADTQYF. The DNA for the CDR3 is TGTGCCAGCAGCTTAACAGGGCGGGCAGATACGCAGTATTTT. V gene TRBV7-8 combines with J gene TRBJ2-3, with a possible D match to TRBD1 (6 bases). V was shortened by 2 bases and J by 4 bases, with 10 bases between the two germline ends. This CDR3 contains 14 residues. Germline assignment: CDR1 SGHVS and CDR2 FQNEAQ.

This clonotype was counted a few times. This chain joins TRBV4-1 and TRBJ1-5; D gene ambiguous. This CDR3 has 14 amino acids. The germline gives CDR1 MGHRA, CDR2 YSYEKL. V gave up 0 bases and J gave up 6 bases, with 9 bases separating them. CDR3 in amino acids: CASSQEMGGQPQHF. The CDR3 DNA reads as TGCGCCAGCAGCCAAGAAATGGGCGGTCAGCCCCAGCATTTT.

The V gene is TRBV12-3 or TRBV12-4, the J gene TRBJ1-5, with a possible D match to TRBD1 (6 bases). This CDR3 has 13 residues. The V end was cut by 6 bases, the J end by 6 bases, with 12 bases between. The CDR3 DNA is TGTGCCAGCAGCGGACAGCTCGGTCAGCCCCAGCATTTT. This gives the protein CASSGQLGQPQHF.

The chain links TRBV5-1 to TRBJ2-7; 10 bases match TRBD2. Per germline, CDR1 SGHRS and CDR2 YFSETQ. After removal of 0 bases from V and 7 bases from J, the junction contained 13 bases not matched to a gene. This CDR3 region has 17 residues. This CDR3 is CASSLVVRSSGSYEQYF. CDR3 sequence (DNA): TGCGCCAGCAGCTTGGTTGTTCGGTCTAGCGGGAGTTATGAGCAGTACTTC.

The chain links TRBV7-9 to TRBJ1-2; TRBD1 matches 8 bases. The germline gives CDR1 SEHNR, CDR2 FQNEAQ (reference sequence). J lost 7 bases, V lost 3 bases, and 7 bases had no gene match. This CDR3 contains 14 residues. The CDR3 sequence: CASSFPGQGVGYTF. The CDR3, as DNA: TGTGCCAGCAGCTTCCCCGGACAGGGAGTTGGCTACACCTTC.

The table lists this clonotype with a few counts. The chain uses TRBV7-8 and TRBJ1-1; 9 nucleotides agree with TRBD1. Germline-derived CDR1 and CDR2 are SGHVS and FQNEAQ. There are 13 residues in the CDR3. V lost 4 bases to trimming and J lost 10 bases; unmatched junction nucleotides: 7. The CDR3 region is CASSSRQGVGAFF. The CDR3 DNA is TGTGCCAGCAGCTCTCGACAGGGGGTTGGAGCTTTCTTT.

V and J are TRBV18 and TRBJ1-4; D possibly corresponds to TRBD1 (5 bases). The ends were cut back, 3 bases at V and 6 bases at J, with 8 bases in the middle. Looked up from germline, CDR1 is KGHSH and CDR2 is LQKENI. The CDR3 is made up of 13 amino acids. The CDR3 sequence: CASSPARDEKLFF. The CDR3 nucleotides read TGTGCCAGCTCACCCGCCAGGGATGAAAAACTGTTTTTT.

Notes on this clonotype: A single base separates this from a much larger clone, so it may be a read error. The chain is built from TRBV20-1 and TRBJ2-1; 13 bases fit TRBD2. J lost 9 bases, V lost 6 bases, and 17 bases had no gene match. CDR3 size: 17 residues. CDR1 and CDR2 (germline): DFQATT, SNEGSKA (reference sequence). The CDR3 nucleotides are TGCAGTGCCCAAGACGTTACCGGGACTAGCGGGGATAGTGAGCAGTTCTTC. This gives the protein CSAQDVTGTSGDSEQFF.

This chain uses TRBV4-1 with TRBJ2-1, with 10 bases that match TRBD2. Germline V CDR1 and CDR2: MGHRA, YSYEKL. The V and J ends lost 0 bases and 10 bases, in that order; junction bases with no gene match: 12. This CDR3 has 17 residues. CDR3: CASSQDRTGLAIGEQFF. The DNA of the CDR3 is TGCGCCAGCAGCCAAGACCGGACGGGACTAGCGATCGGGGAGCAGTTCTTC.